Shown below are 7 T cell receptor beta chains from a single sample sequenced in a study of T cell repertoires in cytomegalovirus infection. TCRdb passed the reads through MiXCR, listing each CDR3 protein once. The sample carries roughly 120,000 distinct CDR3 sequences, about 31% recorded once. Antigens of these TCRs are unknown. The sequences come from CD8+ T cells from cultured PBMCs, collected from culture after CMV antigen stimulation. Receptors were obtained from a human donor in good health (CMV status not recorded). Some clones in this sample may be carry-over from other donors' samples.

The CDR3 DNA reads TGTGCCAGCAGTTTATCGCGGAACACTGAAGCTTTCTTT. This sequence encodes CASSLSRNTEAFF. V usage is TRBV12-3 or TRBV12-4 and J usage is TRBJ1-1; D gene unclear. The CDR3 has 13 amino acids. The V end lost 2 bases, the J end lost 1 base, and 5 bases lay between the germline ends.

This chain joins TRBV9 and TRBJ2-2, with TRBD2 as a possible D gene (6 bases). Trimming cost V 0 bases and J 4 bases, with 10 bases left between them. The V gene's germline CDR1 is SGDLS and CDR2 YYNGEE. The CDR3 runs 15 residues. CDR3 protein: CASSVGLGPTGELFF. The CDR3 DNA is TGTGCCAGCAGCGTAGGACTAGGACCCACCGGGGAGCTGTTTTTT.

This chain joins TRBV19 and TRBJ2-5, with TRBD1 matching 11 bases. The CDR3 has 14 residues. The germline gives CDR1 LNHDA, CDR2 SQIVND (reference sequence). Trimming cost V 9 bases and J 5 bases; bases outside gene matches: 8. CDR3 bases: TGTGCCAGCGGGGGGGACAGGGGGATGGAGACCCAGTACTTC. Its translation is CASGGDRGMETQYF.

The V and J genes are TRBV12-3 or TRBV12-4 and TRBJ2-2, with 9 bases that match TRBD2. The trim removed 6 bases at V and 0 bases at J, leaving 8 bases unmatched. The CDR3 spans 17 residues. The CDR3 sequence is CASRGFAGGANTGELFF. The CDR3 nucleotides are TGTGCCAGCAGGGGCTTTGCGGGGGGGGCGAACACCGGGGAGCTGTTTTTT.

V usage is TRBV3-1 and J usage is TRBJ2-1; 15 bases are shared with TRBD2. The CDR3 sequence is 21 residues long. The J segment lost 1 base and the V segment lost 5 bases, leaving 15 bases of the junction unmatched. From germline, CDR1 is LGHDT and CDR2 YNNKEL (reference sequence). The CDR3 nucleotides are TGTGCCAGCAGCGAACCATTCGGGACTAGCGGGGGGCAACCATCCTACAATGAGCAGTTCTTC. Translation gives CASSEPFGTSGGQPSYNEQFF.

At least ten counts were recorded for this clonotype. V gene TRBV7-2 combines with J gene TRBJ2-7; 7 nucleotides align to TRBD1. This CDR3 is built from 18 residues. The germline V gene encodes CDR1 SGHTA and CDR2 FQGNSA. Trimming at V came to 0 bases and at J to 0 bases, leaving 11 bases not matched to a gene. The CDR3 region is CASSLALQGPLSSYEQYF. In nucleotides, the CDR3 is TGTGCCAGCAGCTTAGCTTTACAGGGGCCGCTTAGCTCCTACGAGCAGTACTTC.

The chain couples TRBV7-9 to TRBJ2-7, with D perhaps matching TRBD1 (6 bases). CDR3 length: 15 residues. Trimming cost V 1 base and J 2 bases, with 12 bases left between them. Germline V gene lookup returns CDR1 SEHNR and CDR2 FQNEAQ (reference sequence). CDR3 DNA sequence: TGTGCCAGCAGCTTAGAAGGACAGTCAACCTACGAGCAGTACTTC. This encodes CASSLEGQSTYEQYF.